The source of this TCR beta chain is a study of blood T cell repertoires in COVID-19. Study overall: The United States, Italy and Spain were the sources of the acute and convalescent COVID-19 samples.

Trimming stripped 1 base from V and 6 bases from J, with 16 bases between. The CDR3 is 16 amino acids. CDR1 is SNHLY, CDR2 FYNNEI, per germline. Data came from immunoSEQ multiplex PCR; TCRdb stores just in-frame clones and leaves some out. The table has about 150,000 clones, around 78% seen once. The rearrangement links TRBV2 to TRBJ1-5; possibly TRBD1 for D (5 bases). The receptor comes from a man older than 75 with acute or convalescent COVID-19. Material: peripheral blood. DNA for the CDR3: TGTGCCAGCAGTGAAGGGGGACGCGGGGTCGTTCAGCCCCAGCATTTT. It encodes CASSEGGRGVVQPQHF.